This T cell receptor beta chain was documented in a study of breast tumors, draining lymph nodes, adjacent tissues. Axillary draining lymph nodes of breast cancer patients supplied the node samples. TCRdb analysed the multiplex PCR reads with MiXCR anew, one entry per CDR3 protein. The data contain about 140,000 distinct CDR3 sequences, 20% to 25% of them singletons. This receptor was obtained from a female donor with breast cancer. Some clones in this sample may be carry-over from other donors' samples. What was sequenced was axillary lymph node tissue.

The CDR3 region is CASSLVGQPQHF. CDR3 coding DNA: TGTGCCAGCAGTTTAGTGGGTCAGCCCCAGCATTTT. The genes are TRBV28 and TRBJ1-5; D is ambiguous. CDR3 length: 12 residues. Between the trimmed V and J ends, which lost 2 bases and 6 bases, there was a span of 5 bases. Germline values: CDR1 MDHEN, CDR2 SYDVKM.